The present T cell receptor (beta chain) was sequenced within a study of siplizumab effects on memory and regulatory T cells. Notes on the study in general: Alloreactive sequences tracing back to unstimulated CD4+ memory cells fell significantly with siplizumab. Unstimulated naive T cells seemed to show more diversity than memory cells did, and they also seemed to be among the major contributors to the alloresponse. An assignable naive or memory phenotype was lacking in roughly 75-96% of proliferating CD4+ or CD8+ clones.

About this clone: Its specificity is not known.

TCRdb keeps only in-frame clones here, not all; method: immunoSEQ multiplex PCR. Of tens of thousands of clones in the sample, around 90% are singletons; the top ten hold about 1.5%. The germline V gene encodes CDR1 MGHDK and CDR2 SYGVNS. This CDR3 is 15 amino acids long. The V gene end was trimmed by 8 bases and the J gene end by 7 bases; junction bases not matched to a gene: 13. This TCR was sampled from a human donor in good health. The sequencing sample was made of Tregs sorted from blood. The chain joins TRBV25-1 to TRBJ2-5; 10 bases line up with TRBD1. The CDR3 sequence is CASSSSGTGERTQYF. CDR3 DNA: TGTGCCAGCTCCTCTTCCGGGACAGGGGAACGGACCCAGTACTTC.